The 15 T cell receptor beta chains below come from one sample, sequenced in a study of blood T cell repertoires in COVID-19. This table comes from immunoSEQ multiplex PCR, and its TCRdb copy is limited to in-frame clones, with some not included. The table includes approximately 150,000 clones, over 85% detected once. Sequenced input: peripheral blood. Every receptor here comes from a woman in her fifties or sixties with COVID-19, enrolled during active disease.

This clone was observed once. The chain couples TRBV6-5 to TRBJ1-3; 9 nucleotides agree with TRBD1. CDR3 length: 14 amino acids. Germline V gene data show CDR1 as MNHEY and CDR2 as SVGAGI. V trimming: 7 bases; J trimming: 8 bases; junction bases outside the gene matches: 9. The CDR3 region is CASTTDRGYYTIYF. DNA for the CDR3: TGTGCCAGCACTACGGACAGGGGATATTACACCATATATTTT.

The chain employs TRBV19 and TRBJ1-2, with D perhaps matching TRBD1 (5 bases). Germline values: CDR1 LNHDA, CDR2 SQIVND (reference sequence). Trimming pared 3 bases from V and 5 bases from J, leaving 13 bases between. CDR3 length equals 14 residues. The CDR3 here is CASSISGHVYGYTF. In nucleotides, the CDR3 is TGTGCCAGTAGTATCTCAGGACACGTATATGGCTACACCTTC.

In this sample, this clone turned up once. The V gene is TRBV24-1, the J gene TRBJ1-5, with unresolved D. The CDR3 contains 12 residues. Germline V lookup: CDR1 KGHDR, CDR2 SFDVKD. V lost 3 bases and J 6 bases, leaving 5 bases between the germline ends. CDR3: CATSDEGQPQHF. In DNA form, the CDR3 reads TGTGCCACCAGTGATGAGGGTCAGCCCCAGCATTTT.

The chain is built from TRBV10-3 and TRBJ2-2; 14 positions match TRBD2. Looked up from germline, CDR1 is ENHRY and CDR2 is SYGVKD. This CDR3 is built from 17 residues. V lost 3 bases to trimming and J lost 6 bases; unmatched junction nucleotides: 6. The CDR3 protein is CAISDGLAGGVAGELFF. The CDR3 nucleotides read TGTGCCATCAGTGACGGACTAGCGGGGGGTGTTGCCGGGGAGCTGTTTTTT.

This clone was detected only a few times. J is TRBJ1-5 and V is TRBV10-3; 9 bases align to TRBD1. Trimming at V came to 10 bases and at J to 3 bases, leaving 10 bases not matched to a gene. The V gene's germline CDR1 is ENHRY and CDR2 SYGVKD. The CDR3 has 15 residues. The CDR3 is CATWPGTGNNQPQHF. CDR3 coding DNA: TGTGCCACGTGGCCCGGGACAGGGAACAATCAGCCCCAGCATTTT.

CDR3 protein: CASSQVVQQYEQYF. In nucleotides, the CDR3 is TGCGCCAGCAGCCAAGTCGTCCAACAGTACGAGCAGTACTTC. This chain connects TRBV4-1 to TRBJ2-7; D is undetermined. Germline values: CDR1 MGHRA, CDR2 YSYEKL. Trimming pared 1 base from V and 4 bases from J, leaving 11 bases between. This CDR3 has 14 residues.

The chain carries TRBV6-2 or TRBV6-3 and TRBJ1-1, with D hard to call. CDR3 length equals 16 residues. V was pared by 4 bases and J by 3 bases, with 18 bases between. Germline CDR1 is MNHEY and CDR2 is SVGEGT. CDR3 protein: CASSWYEVGKDTEAFF. The CDR3 DNA follows: TGTGCCAGCAGTTGGTATGAGGTAGGAAAAGACACTGAAGCTTTCTTT.

The rearrangement joins TRBV7-9 to TRBJ2-2; a possible D gene is TRBD1 (6 bases). Germline V lookup: CDR1 SEHNR, CDR2 FQNEAQ (reference sequence). V dropped 3 bases and J dropped 6 bases, with 23 bases sitting between them. CDR3 length: 18 residues. The CDR3 loop is CASSLEAGAYATAGELFF. The CDR3 DNA is TGTGCCAGCAGCTTGGAGGCAGGGGCGTACGCAACCGCCGGGGAGCTGTTTTTT.

In DNA, the CDR3 is TGTGCCAGCAGCTACCTGGGGGGAGGGAAACACACCGGGGAGCTGTTTTTT. Its translation is CASSYLGGGKHTGELFF. The chain employs TRBV11-3 and TRBJ2-2; 7 positions agree with TRBD2. V shed 4 bases, J shed 3 bases, and the junction held 11 bases outside the gene matches. The CDR3 is 17 amino acids. Per the germline V gene, CDR1 is SGHNT and CDR2 is YENEEA.

This clone was counted a single time. V and J are TRBV15 and TRBJ2-1; 15 nucleotides agree with TRBD2. The germline gives CDR1 LNHNV, CDR2 YYDKDF (reference sequence). This CDR3 has 16 residues. Trimming removed 5 bases from V and 6 bases from J; junction bases left unmatched: 5. Written as DNA, the CDR3 is TGTGCCACCAGCGGATGGACTAGCGGGGGGGCCAATGAGCAGTTCTTC. Amino acids: CATSGWTSGGANEQFF.

The chain uses TRBV18 and TRBJ1-6; 10 bases align to TRBD1. Germline CDR1 reads KGHSH; CDR2 reads LQKENI. Losses at the gene ends were 5 bases for V and 7 bases for J; bases not matched to a gene: 2. This CDR3 region has 14 residues. The CDR3 sequence is CASSKGQGNSPLHF. CDR3 nucleotides: TGTGCCAGCTCAAAGGGACAGGGGAATTCACCCCTCCACTTT. The full variable domain, in which reference TRBV18 and TRBJ1-6 provide the parts outside the CDR3, is NAGVMQNPRHLVRRRGQEARLRCSPMKGHSHVYWYRQLPEEGLKFMVYLQKENIIDESGMPKERFSAEFPKEGPSILRIQQVVRGDSAAYFCASSKGQGNSPLHFGNGTRLTVT.

The chain links TRBV10-3 to TRBJ1-1; 8 bases align to TRBD1. Germline V gene data show CDR1 as ENHRY and CDR2 as SYGVKD. V lost 9 bases to trimming and J lost 1 base; unmatched junction nucleotides: 10. The CDR3 contains 15 residues. Here the CDR3 DNA reads TGTGCCATTAGTTCAGGACAGGGCGGGAACACTGAAGCTTTCTTT. This translates into CAISSGQGGNTEAFF.

The rearrangement uses TRBV7-2 and TRBJ1-2, with TRBD1 as a possible D gene (5 bases). Trimming removed 2 bases at V and 2 bases at J, with 18 bases between. This CDR3 has 17 amino acids. CDR1 is SGHTA and CDR2 is FQGNSA in the germline V gene. The CDR3 DNA sequence: TGTGCCAGCAGCTTAAGTACAGGCGGGGCTTCCAACTATGGCTACACCTTC. This encodes CASSLSTGGASNYGYTF.

The chain joins TRBV5-1 to TRBJ2-2; 7 bases match TRBD2. Per the germline V gene, CDR1 is SGHRS and CDR2 is YFSETQ. Trimming took 0 bases from V and 1 from J; bases not matched to a gene: 3. The CDR3 sequence is 16 residues long. The CDR3 reads CASSLEAGRNTGELFF. The CDR3 DNA sequence: TGCGCCAGCAGCTTGGAAGCGGGGAGGAACACCGGGGAGCTGTTTTTT.

The V and J genes are TRBV5-1 and TRBJ2-3; 7 bases agree with TRBD2. Unmatched junction bases numbered 10, after V lost 9 bases and J lost 6 bases. CDR3 size: 13 residues. Germline V gives CDR1 SGHRS, CDR2 YFSETQ. The DNA for the CDR3 is TGCGCCACTCGGACGGGAGGCAGGGATACGCAGTATTTT. It codes for CATRTGGRDTQYF.